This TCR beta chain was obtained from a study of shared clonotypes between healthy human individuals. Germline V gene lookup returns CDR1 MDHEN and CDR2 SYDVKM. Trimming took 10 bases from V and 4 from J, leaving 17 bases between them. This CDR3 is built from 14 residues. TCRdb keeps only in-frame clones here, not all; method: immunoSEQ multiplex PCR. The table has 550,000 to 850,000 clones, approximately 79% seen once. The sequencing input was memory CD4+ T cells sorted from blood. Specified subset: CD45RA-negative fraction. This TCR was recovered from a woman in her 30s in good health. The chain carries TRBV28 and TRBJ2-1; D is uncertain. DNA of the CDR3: TGTGCCACCACCCCCCCGACTCGTTACAATGAGCAGTTCTTC. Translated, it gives CATTPPTRYNEQFF.